The 10 T cell receptor beta chains reported below all come from one sample, sequenced in a study of CD8 T cells in ankylosing spondylitis. TCRdb used MiXCR to reprocess the 5' RACE reads, holding one entry per CDR3 protein. Of about 100,000 distinct CDR3 sequences listed, about 24% were seen once; the top ten hold more than 9%. The material sequenced was synovial fluid, either unsorted or a sorted T cell fraction (not recorded which). These TCRs come from a male donor with ankylosing spondylitis.

This clonotype was found many times. This chain connects TRBV10-1 to TRBJ2-2; no firm D call. This CDR3 spans 12 amino acids. V dropped 6 bases and J dropped 3 bases, with 5 bases sitting between them. CDR1 WNHNN and CDR2 SYGVQD come from the germline V gene (reference sequence). CDR3 coding DNA: TGCGCCAGCAGGGGCGACACCGGGGAGCTGTTTTTT. Translating gives CASRGDTGELFF.

The chain combines TRBV2 with TRBJ2-1, with 7 bases lining up with TRBD2. The V segment lost 8 bases and the J segment 4 bases; nucleotides outside the gene matches: 5. The CDR3 totals 13 residues. Germline CDR1 and CDR2: SNHLY and FYNNEI. The CDR3: CASGLAEYNEQFF. In DNA, the CDR3 is TGTGCCAGCGGGCTAGCGGAATACAATGAGCAGTTCTTC.

This chain connects TRBV11-1 to TRBJ1-1; no clear D gene. V was pared by 5 bases and J by 0 bases, with 10 bases between. CDR3 length: 14 residues. Germline V CDR1 and CDR2: SGHAT, FQDESV (reference sequence). DNA for the CDR3: TGTGCCAGCAGCCGGATGTCTGTGAACACTGAAGCTTTCTTT. This sequence encodes CASSRMSVNTEAFF.

The chain recombines TRBV27 with TRBJ2-1; 8 positions match TRBD1. This CDR3 is built from 15 residues. Losses at the gene ends were 7 bases for V and 2 bases for J; bases not matched to a gene: 7. CDR1 and CDR2 from the germline V gene are MNHEY and SMNVEV (reference sequence). The CDR3 loop reads CASNQGAPTYNEQFF. DNA of the CDR3: TGTGCCAGCAACCAGGGGGCGCCGACCTACAATGAGCAGTTCTTC.

This clonotype was seen repeatedly, ten times or more. The V call is TRBV7-2, the J call TRBJ1-3; D gene uncertain. Germline CDR1 is SGHTA and CDR2 is FQGNSA. V was cut by 0 bases and J by 4 bases, with 4 bases left in between. CDR3 length: 13 amino acids. The CDR3 region has the DNA TGTGCCAGCAGCTTAGCCCAAGGAAACACCATATATTTT. Protein: CASSLAQGNTIYF.

The gene calls are TRBV18 and TRBJ2-1; D may be TRBD1 (5 bases). V was shortened by 0 bases and J by 9 bases, with 18 bases between the two germline ends. This CDR3 is 16 amino acids long. Germline assignment: CDR1 KGHSH and CDR2 LQKENI. DNA for the CDR3: TGTGCCAGCTCACCACCCTCGCAGGGTTCCGGCGCTGAGCAGTTCTTC. Protein product: CASSPPSQGSGAEQFF.

In its sample, this clonotype was seen a few times. The chain has TRBV10-3 and TRBJ2-3; D is ambiguous. The CDR3 covers 11 residues. Trimming stripped 4 bases from V and 4 bases from J, with 3 bases between. Germline CDR1 reads ENHRY; CDR2 reads SYGVKD. The CDR3 sequence is CAISGADTQYF. Here the CDR3 DNA reads TGTGCCATCAGTGGGGCAGATACGCAGTATTTT.

The chain has TRBV12-3 or TRBV12-4 and TRBJ2-5, with 8 positions matching TRBD1. The CDR3 runs 15 residues. With V trimmed by 7 bases and J by 5 bases, 12 bases remained unmatched. The CDR3 DNA follows: TGTGCCAGCACGAGCGCAGGGGGCGCGACGGAGACCCAGTACTTC. Translated: CASTSAGGATETQYF.

This clonotype was picked up a small number of times. The rearrangement uses TRBV5-1 and TRBJ2-3; D possibly corresponds to TRBD1 (6 bases). V lost 4 bases and J 0 bases, leaving 9 bases between the germline ends. Germline lookup yields CDR1 SGHRS and CDR2 YFSETQ. This CDR3 comprises 14 residues. The CDR3 region has the DNA TGCGCCAGCAGCACTGGACAGAGCACAGATACGCAGTATTTT. This codes for CASSTGQSTDTQYF.

This clonotype has just a few counts. The V gene is TRBV20-1, the J gene TRBJ2-5; D unclear. This CDR3 is built from 12 residues. Trimming pared 1 base from V and 1 base from J, leaving 4 bases between. Germline V gene sequence: CDR1 DFQATT, CDR2 SNEGSKA (reference sequence). The CDR3 loop is CSARALQETQYF. CDR3 sequence (DNA): TGCAGTGCTAGAGCTCTCCAAGAGACCCAGTACTTC.